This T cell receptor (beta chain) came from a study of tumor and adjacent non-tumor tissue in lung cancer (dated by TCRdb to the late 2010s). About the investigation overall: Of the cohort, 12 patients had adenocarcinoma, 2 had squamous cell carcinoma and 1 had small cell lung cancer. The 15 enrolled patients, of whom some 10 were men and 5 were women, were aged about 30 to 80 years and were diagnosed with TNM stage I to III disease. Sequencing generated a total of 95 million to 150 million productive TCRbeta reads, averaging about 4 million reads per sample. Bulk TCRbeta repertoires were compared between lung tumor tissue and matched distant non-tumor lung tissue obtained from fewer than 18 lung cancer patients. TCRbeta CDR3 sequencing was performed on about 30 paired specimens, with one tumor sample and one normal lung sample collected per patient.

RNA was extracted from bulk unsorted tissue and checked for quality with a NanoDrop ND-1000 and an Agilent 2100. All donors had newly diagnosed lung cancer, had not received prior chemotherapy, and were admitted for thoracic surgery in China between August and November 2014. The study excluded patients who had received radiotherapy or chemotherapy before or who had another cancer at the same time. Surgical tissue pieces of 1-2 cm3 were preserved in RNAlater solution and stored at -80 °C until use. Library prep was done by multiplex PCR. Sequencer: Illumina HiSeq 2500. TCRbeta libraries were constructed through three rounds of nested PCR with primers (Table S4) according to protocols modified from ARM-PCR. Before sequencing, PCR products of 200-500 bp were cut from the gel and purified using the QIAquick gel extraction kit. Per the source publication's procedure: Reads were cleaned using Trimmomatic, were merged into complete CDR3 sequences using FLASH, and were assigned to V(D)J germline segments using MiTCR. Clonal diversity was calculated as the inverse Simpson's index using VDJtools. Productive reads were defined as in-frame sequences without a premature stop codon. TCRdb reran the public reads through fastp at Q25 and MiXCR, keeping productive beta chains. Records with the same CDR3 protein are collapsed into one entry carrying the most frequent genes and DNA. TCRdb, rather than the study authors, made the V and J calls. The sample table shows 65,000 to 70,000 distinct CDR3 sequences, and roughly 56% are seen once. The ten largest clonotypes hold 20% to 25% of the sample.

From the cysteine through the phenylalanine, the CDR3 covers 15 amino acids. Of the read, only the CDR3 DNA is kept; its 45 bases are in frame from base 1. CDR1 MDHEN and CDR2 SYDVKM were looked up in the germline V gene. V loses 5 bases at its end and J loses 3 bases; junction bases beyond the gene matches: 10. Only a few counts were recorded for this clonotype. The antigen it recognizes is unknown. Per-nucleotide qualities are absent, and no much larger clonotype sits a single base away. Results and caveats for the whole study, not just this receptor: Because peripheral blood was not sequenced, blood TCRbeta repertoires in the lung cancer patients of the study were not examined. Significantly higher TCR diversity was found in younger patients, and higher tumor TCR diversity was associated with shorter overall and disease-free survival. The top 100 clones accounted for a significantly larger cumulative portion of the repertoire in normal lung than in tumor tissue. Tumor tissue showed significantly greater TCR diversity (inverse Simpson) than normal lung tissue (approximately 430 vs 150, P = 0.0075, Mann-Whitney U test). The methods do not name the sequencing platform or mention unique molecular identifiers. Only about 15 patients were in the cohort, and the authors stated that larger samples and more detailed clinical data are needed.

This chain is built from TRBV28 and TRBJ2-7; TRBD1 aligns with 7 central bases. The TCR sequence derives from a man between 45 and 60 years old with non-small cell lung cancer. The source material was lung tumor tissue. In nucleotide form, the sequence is TGTGCCAGCAGTACACAGGGGATTAGGGGCTACGAGCAGTACTTC. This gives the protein CASSTQGIRGYEQYF.